This T cell receptor beta chain was retrieved from a study of T-cell memory formation after mild COVID-19. Study information: Clusters of TCRs were largely donor specific. General observations from the study: Day 15 to 85 contracting clones showed balanced CD4/CD8; later expanders leaned CD4+. Detection of some responders pre-infection suggested pre-existing cross-reactive memory T cells participated.

Trimming cost V 0 bases and J 0 bases, with 11 bases left between them. CDR1 and CDR2 from the germline V gene are DFQATT and SNEGSKA (reference sequence). The CDR3 covers 15 residues. The authors produced TCR alpha and TCR beta cDNA libraries with sample barcodes and UMIs by 5'RACE using constant-segment primers. From the 5' RACE reads, TCRdb called clonotypes with MiXCR, one entry per CDR3 protein. The data show 540,000 or so distinct CDR3 sequences, roughly 20% seen once. Turning to this clonotype: Its antigen is as yet unknown.

The chain links TRBV20-1 to TRBJ1-1; no reliable D call. The specimen was PBMCs or a T cell subset sorted from them (not recorded which). The source of this sequence is an adult woman who had mild COVID-19 (a few samples of this study predate the infection). Cell type and time point are not known. The CDR3 DNA reads as TGCAGTGCTAGAGATCTGAGGCGGTTGAACACTGAAGCTTTCTTT. This encodes CSARDLRRLNTEAFF.